Listed here is a single TCR beta chain. No antigen is known for it. Unstimulated Tregs (CD4+CD25+CD127-) and CD4+CD25- non-Tregs were sorted from PBMCs. Measured with immunoSEQ multiplex PCR; TCRdb has only the in-frame clones, and not every one. The data show over 50,000 clones, around 83% seen once. The sample originates from a study of Tregs in tolerant kidney transplant recipients. Germline CDR1 LNHNV, CDR2 YYDKDF (reference sequence). The CDR3 is made up of 14 amino acids. V lost 5 bases and J 1 base, leaving 11 bases between the germline ends. Findings and caveats of the study: Validation in larger populations is needed because few patients were studied. No direct test of biological reproducibility was done here.

This chain links TRBV15 with TRBJ1-1; no firm D call. The sample was CD4+ T cells from blood. The sequence came from a human donor in good health. This CDR3 reads CATSLRPRNTEAFF. The CDR3 DNA reads TGTGCCACCAGCCTCCGACCTAGGAACACTGAAGCTTTCTTT.